These 17 T cell receptor beta chains were sequenced from one sample in a study of control samples from healthy donors and cancer patients (dated by TCRdb to 2019 to 2021). Library construction relied on the immunoSEQ multiplex PCR assay. This is the immuneACCESS table as TCRdb keeps it, with only in-frame sequences that have V and J called. A part of the clones is gone; compared with another copy, unresolved V genes explain less than half, and the rest is unexplained. The sample table contains about 98,000 clones; only one count was recorded for more than 75% of them. The ten largest clones take up roughly 2% of the sample. The sequencing input was blood. The origin of the receptors is a man aged 60-69 years in good health.

This rearrangement joins TRBV3-1 (or the pseudogene TRBV3-2) to TRBJ1-6, with D possibly being TRBD1 (6 bases). Trimming removed 5 bases from V and 9 bases from J, with 14 bases in between. CDR3 length: 14 amino acids. Germline V lookup: CDR1 LGHDT, CDR2 YNNKEL (reference sequence). As DNA, the CDR3 is TGTGCCAGCAGCATAGACGGGGGCGGTTCACCCCTCCACTTT. Its translation: CASSIDGGGSPLHF.

J is TRBJ1-3 and V is TRBV5-1, with a weak D call TRBD1 (5 bases). The germline V and J ends were trimmed by 4 bases and 3 bases, with 8 bases remaining between them. Germline CDR1 and CDR2: SGHRS and YFSETQ. This CDR3 has 13 amino acids. CDR3 DNA: TGCGCCAGCAGCCGAGGGGATGGAAACACCATATATTTT. This sequence encodes CASSRGDGNTIYF.

The rearrangement joins TRBV6-5 to TRBJ2-2, with 7 bases lining up with TRBD2. Germline loops: CDR1 MNHEY, CDR2 SVGAGI. J was trimmed by 7 bases and V by 6 bases; bases with no gene match: 11. The CDR3 has 15 amino acids. The CDR3 loop is CASSQQAGRGGELFF. The CDR3 bases are TGTGCCAGCAGCCAACAGGCAGGGAGGGGCGGGGAGCTGTTTTTT.

This clone was observed a few times. This chain links TRBV6-5 with TRBJ2-5; maybe TRBD1 (6 bases). The CDR3 is 14 residues long. Between the trimmed V and J ends, which lost 2 bases and 5 bases, there was a span of 12 bases. The V gene's germline CDR1 is MNHEY and CDR2 SVGAGI. CDR3 sequence reads: CASSYGTRVETQYF. CDR3 in DNA: TGTGCCAGCAGTTACGGGACAAGAGTCGAGACCCAGTACTTC.

V gene TRBV28 combines with J gene TRBJ2-2; D is possibly TRBD2 (5 bases). This CDR3 contains 15 residues. CDR1 MDHEN and CDR2 SYDVKM come from the germline V gene. Trimming removed 5 bases from V and 8 bases from J, with 18 bases in between. CDR3 region: CASSPHEWSGGELFF. The CDR3 DNA reads TGTGCCAGCAGTCCACATGAGTGGTCGGGAGGGGAGCTGTTTTTT.

The gene calls are TRBV5-6 and TRBJ1-1; D unclear. CDR1 is SGHDT and CDR2 is YYEEEE in the germline V gene. The V end lost 4 bases, the J end lost 8 bases, and 15 bases lay between the germline ends. The CDR3 spans 13 residues. In nucleotides, the CDR3 is TGTGCCAGCAGCCCCACCTCCGGCAGGGAAGCTTTCTTT. Protein product: CASSPTSGREAFF.

The chain carries TRBV10-3 and TRBJ2-4, with TRBD1 matching 8 bases. The V and J ends lost 8 bases and 8 bases, in that order; junction bases with no gene match: 2. The CDR3 is made up of 11 amino acids. The germline gives CDR1 ENHRY, CDR2 SYGVKD. CDR3 protein: CAIGQGDIQYF. The CDR3 DNA follows: TGTGCCATCGGACAGGGAGACATTCAGTACTTC.

This clone was detected only once. The chain couples TRBV20-1 to TRBJ1-2; 7 nucleotides match TRBD1. V lost 3 bases to trimming and J lost 4 bases; unmatched junction nucleotides: 8. The CDR3 sequence is 14 residues long. The germline CDR1 and CDR2 sequences are DFQATT and SNEGSKA (reference sequence). The CDR3, as DNA: TGCAGTGCTAGTACGACAGGGAAAGGCTATGGCTACACCTTC. It is translated as CSASTTGKGYGYTF.

The rearrangement links TRBV3-1 (or the pseudogene TRBV3-2) to TRBJ2-7; D tentatively fits TRBD1 or TRBD2 (5 bases each). The V gene's germline CDR1 is LGHDT and CDR2 YNNKEL (reference sequence). The V gene lost 4 bases and the J gene lost 6 bases, with 16 bases spanning the gap. This CDR3 region has 14 residues. The CDR3 is CASSPYPGASEQYF. CDR3 bases: TGTGCCAGCAGCCCCTACCCCGGGGCTTCCGAGCAGTACTTC.

The rearrangement links TRBV7-9 to TRBJ1-5, with 8 bases aligning to TRBD1. Germline V gene sequence: CDR1 SEHNR, CDR2 FQNEAQ (reference sequence). This CDR3 comprises 14 residues. Trimming cost V 5 bases and J 6 bases; bases outside gene matches: 6. CDR3: CASSPQGAGQPQHF. The CDR3 bases are TGTGCCAGCAGCCCTCAGGGGGCTGGTCAGCCCCAGCATTTT.

DNA for the CDR3: TGTGCCAGCAGTTACTCCCTCTTCGAGGCTTCACCCCTCCACTTT. Amino acids: CASSYSLFEASPLHF. The genes are TRBV6-5 and TRBJ1-6; D is unclear. Germline V CDR1 and CDR2: MNHEY, SVGAGI. V was pared by 0 bases and J by 9 bases, with 12 bases between. The CDR3 extends over 15 amino acids.

The J gene is TRBJ2-1, the V gene TRBV6-2 or TRBV6-3; D uncertain. Germline CDR1 is MNHEY and CDR2 is SVGEGT. Between the trimmed V and J ends, which lost 5 bases and 10 bases, there was a span of 9 bases. CDR3 length: 11 amino acids. For the CDR3, the DNA is TGTGCCAGCAGTAGACGATTCGAGCAGTTCTTC. The encoded protein is CASSRRFEQFF.

The J gene is TRBJ2-7, the V gene TRBV7-6, with 10 bases matching TRBD1. Germline loops: CDR1 SGHVS, CDR2 FNYEAQ. The CDR3 runs 16 residues. The V and J ends lost 4 bases and 4 bases, in that order; junction bases with no gene match: 10. In DNA, the CDR3 is TGTGCCAGCAGCTCAGGTGGGGCGGGACAGGGGTACGAGCAGTACTTC. Its protein is CASSSGGAGQGYEQYF.

The V call is TRBV9, the J call TRBJ2-3; TRBD2 agrees at 8 bases. The junction had 11 bases not matched to a gene; V was cut back by 0 bases and J by 8 bases. The CDR3 has 16 residues. Germline V gene lookup returns CDR1 SGDLS and CDR2 YYNGEE. Here the CDR3 DNA reads TGTGCCAGCAGCGTAGAAGCACGGGAGGGGGTCATTACGCAGTATTTT. This sequence encodes CASSVEAREGVITQYF.

This sequence joins TRBV4-1 and TRBJ2-7; D possibly corresponds to TRBD1 (6 bases). The CDR3 is 13 residues long. The germline gives CDR1 MGHRA, CDR2 YSYEKL. V lost 5 bases, J lost 4 bases, and 12 bases lay in between. The CDR3, as DNA: TGCGCCAGCAGCGGGGCCAGGGGATACGAGCAGTACTTC. It yields the protein CASSGARGYEQYF.

This chain joins TRBV30 and TRBJ2-1, with 7 bases matching TRBD2. The ends lost 2 bases at V and 7 bases at J; junction bases unmatched: 8. This CDR3 is built from 14 residues. Per the germline V gene, CDR1 is GTSNPN and CDR2 is SVGIG (reference sequence). DNA for the CDR3: TGTGCCTGGAGTCCTGGACCGCGGGAGAATGAGCAGTTCTTC. It encodes CAWSPGPRENEQFF.

The CDR3 protein is CASSLADRGGDTGELFF. CDR3 nucleotide sequence: TGCGCCAGCAGCTTGGCGGACAGGGGGGGCGACACCGGGGAGCTGTTTTTT. The chain combines TRBV5-1 with TRBJ2-2, with TRBD1 matching 10 bases. CDR1 is SGHRS and CDR2 is YFSETQ in the germline V gene. The CDR3 extends over 17 amino acids. Losses at the gene ends were 0 bases for V and 3 bases for J; bases not matched to a gene: 5.